A selection of T cell receptor beta chains follows, all from one sample in a study of cytomegalovirus exposure and HLA in healthy donors. The method was immunoSEQ multiplex PCR; TCRdb's version includes in-frame clones alone and lacks a portion of them. The sample has 150,000 or so clones, about 89% seen once. The sample was PBMCs. These receptors all come from a woman younger than 35 in good health and CMV-seropositive. Both conserved end residues are part of each CDR3. The D gene is left open where the match is weak. Not all rows give a size; the values are once, few, many and, for expanded clones, a class.

d_call: TRBD2; clone_size: .; j_call: TRBJ2-1; v_call: TRBV9; cdr3_nt: TGTGCCAGCACCTTCGGGGGGACCTCCTACAATGAGCAGTTCTTC; cdr3_aa: CASTFGGTSYNEQFF
d_call: .; clone_size: .; j_call: TRBJ2-5; v_call: TRBV13; cdr3_nt: TGTGCCAGCAGCTTATCTAGCCCCTTGGAGACCCAGTACTTC; cdr3_aa: CASSLSSPLETQYF
d_call: .; clone_size: .; j_call: TRBJ1-3; v_call: TRBV28; cdr3_nt: TGTGCCAGCAGTCGGGAGTTGATAAACACCATATATTTT; cdr3_aa: CASSRELINTIYF
d_call: .; clone_size: .; j_call: TRBJ2-3; v_call: TRBV6-5; cdr3_nt: TGTGCCAGCAGTTACGGCGGTTCCGCCCCAGATACGCAGTATTTT; cdr3_aa: CASSYGGSAPDTQYF
d_call: .; clone_size: .; j_call: TRBJ2-3; v_call: TRBV27; cdr3_nt: TGTGCCAGCACCCAGTACGGAGCAGATACGCAGTATTTT; cdr3_aa: CASTQYGADTQYF
d_call: TRBD2; clone_size: .; j_call: TRBJ2-2; v_call: TRBV4-2; cdr3_nt: TGTGCCAGCAGCCCCACTAGCGTGGCCGGGGAGCTGTTTTTT; cdr3_aa: CASSPTSVAGELFF
d_call: TRBD1; clone_size: .; j_call: TRBJ2-7; v_call: TRBV27; cdr3_nt: TGTGCCAGCAGTTTACGATACAGGGGTTGGGTGGAGCACGAGCAGTACTTC; cdr3_aa: CASSLRYRGWVEHEQYF
d_call: TRBD2; clone_size: .; j_call: TRBJ2-1; v_call: TRBV7-6; cdr3_nt: TGTGCCAGCAGCCCTGGGACTAGCCCCTTTCTATACAATGAGCAGTTCTTC; cdr3_aa: CASSPGTSPFLYNEQFF
d_call: TRBD1; clone_size: .; j_call: TRBJ2-7; v_call: TRBV9; cdr3_nt: TGTGCCAGCAGCGGGGGTGACAGGGGACCTTGGGAGCAGTACTTC; cdr3_aa: CASSGGDRGPWEQYF
d_call: .; clone_size: .; j_call: TRBJ1-5; v_call: TRBV4-2; cdr3_nt: TGTGCCAGCAGCCAACATTTAGGAGGCCGCAATCAGCCCCAGCATTTT; cdr3_aa: CASSQHLGGRNQPQHF
d_call: .; clone_size: .; j_call: TRBJ2-1; v_call: TRBV11-1; cdr3_nt: TGTGCCAGCAGCCCCGGTGCCAATTCCTACAATGAGCAGTTCTTC; cdr3_aa: CASSPGANSYNEQFF
d_call: TRBD2; clone_size: .; j_call: TRBJ2-7; v_call: TRBV5-1; cdr3_nt: TGCGCCAGCAGCCCAATCCTGGGCGGGAGGTCCTACGAGCAGTACTTC; cdr3_aa: CASSPILGGRSYEQYF
d_call: .; clone_size: once; j_call: TRBJ1-2; v_call: TRBV4-3; cdr3_nt: TGCGCCAGCAGCCAAGATCGTAGATACTATGGCTACACCTTC; cdr3_aa: CASSQDRRYYGYTF
d_call: .; clone_size: once; j_call: TRBJ1-4; v_call: TRBV7-2; cdr3_nt: TGTGCCAGCAGCTTCGACACAGGTGGGGAAAAACTGTTTTTT; cdr3_aa: CASSFDTGGEKLFF
d_call: .; clone_size: .; j_call: TRBJ2-7; v_call: TRBV11-3; cdr3_nt: TGTGCCAGCAGCCCCGTCTTAGTAGCGGTTCTTTACGAGCAGTACTTC; cdr3_aa: CASSPVLVAVLYEQYF
d_call: .; clone_size: .; j_call: TRBJ1-1; v_call: TRBV2; cdr3_nt: TGTGCCAGCAGCCCGGATACTATGAACACTGAAGCTTTCTTT; cdr3_aa: CASSPDTMNTEAFF
d_call: TRBD1; clone_size: .; j_call: TRBJ2-7; v_call: TRBV10-3; cdr3_nt: TGTGCCATCAGCGACAGGGCAGACACCTACGAGCAGTACTTC; cdr3_aa: CAISDRADTYEQYF
d_call: TRBD1; clone_size: .; j_call: TRBJ2-7; v_call: TRBV11-3; cdr3_nt: TGTGCCAGCAGCCGGAGGTCCGGGACAGGGTGGTACGAGCAGTACTTC; cdr3_aa: CASSRRSGTGWYEQYF
d_call: .; clone_size: .; j_call: TRBJ2-7; v_call: TRBV30; cdr3_nt: TGTGCCTGGAGTGTTTACTCCCCTGCCTACGAGCAGTACTTC; cdr3_aa: CAWSVYSPAYEQYF
d_call: .; clone_size: .; j_call: TRBJ1-5; v_call: TRBV6-1; cdr3_nt: TGTGCCAGCAGTGAAGGGTCGGTCCTTAATACGGGGCAGCCCCAGCATTTT; cdr3_aa: CASSEGSVLNTGQPQHF
d_call: TRBD2; clone_size: .; j_call: TRBJ2-5; v_call: TRBV28; cdr3_nt: TGTGCCAGCAGTTTCCCCATCATTGCGGGAGGGGGAGAGACCCAGTACTTC; cdr3_aa: CASSFPIIAGGGETQYF
d_call: TRBD2; clone_size: .; j_call: TRBJ2-3; v_call: TRBV4-1; cdr3_nt: TGCGCCAGCAGCCTCTCCGGACTAGCGGGAGTCGGCTCAGATACGCAGTATTTT; cdr3_aa: CASSLSGLAGVGSDTQYF
d_call: .; clone_size: .; j_call: TRBJ1-4; v_call: TRBV30; cdr3_nt: TGTGCCTGGAGTAGCAGGGAAAAACTGTTTTTT; cdr3_aa: CAWSSREKLFF
d_call: .; clone_size: .; j_call: TRBJ2-3; v_call: TRBV6-5; cdr3_nt: TGTGCCAGCAGTTATAGCGGAGTGGAAGATACGCAGTATTTT; cdr3_aa: CASSYSGVEDTQYF
d_call: .; clone_size: .; j_call: TRBJ2-7; v_call: TRBV28; cdr3_nt: TGTGCCAGCAGTCCCTCGACGCTCGGCGGATCTTACGAGCAGTACTTC; cdr3_aa: CASSPSTLGGSYEQYF
d_call: TRBD1; clone_size: .; j_call: TRBJ2-6; v_call: TRBV25-1; cdr3_nt: TGTGCCAGCAGTCCGCGGACAGGTGGGGCCAACGTCCTGACTTTC; cdr3_aa: CASSPRTGGANVLTF
d_call: TRBD1; clone_size: .; j_call: TRBJ2-3; v_call: TRBV7-3; cdr3_nt: TGTGCCAGCAGTCCTCGGGACAGTCCACGGCAAGATACGCAGTATTTT; cdr3_aa: CASSPRDSPRQDTQYF
d_call: TRBD1; clone_size: .; j_call: TRBJ2-7; v_call: TRBV11-2; cdr3_nt: TGTGCCAGCAGCGCGGGGACAGGGGTCTCCTACGAGCAGTACTTC; cdr3_aa: CASSAGTGVSYEQYF
d_call: .; clone_size: .; j_call: TRBJ2-7; v_call: TRBV5-1; cdr3_nt: TGCGCCAGCAGCGTGGGACTGCAAAGCTCCTACGAGCAGTACTTC; cdr3_aa: CASSVGLQSSYEQYF
d_call: TRBD2; clone_size: .; j_call: TRBJ2-3; v_call: TRBV27; cdr3_nt: TGTGCCAGCAGTTTACTAGCGGGGAGCACAGATACGCAGTATTTT; cdr3_aa: CASSLLAGSTDTQYF
d_call: .; clone_size: .; j_call: TRBJ2-3; v_call: TRBV19; cdr3_nt: TGTGCCAGTAGTGCCGGGGGTCCAGATACGCAGTATTTT; cdr3_aa: CASSAGGPDTQYF
d_call: .; clone_size: once; j_call: TRBJ1-2; v_call: TRBV5-4; cdr3_nt: TGTGCCAGCAGCTTGGGTGGGAGGTATGGCTACACCTTC; cdr3_aa: CASSLGGRYGYTF
d_call: .; clone_size: .; j_call: TRBJ2-5; v_call: TRBV6-5; cdr3_nt: TGTGCCAGCAGCGTCGTTAGGGCGGGGACCCAGTACTTC; cdr3_aa: CASSVVRAGTQYF
d_call: .; clone_size: .; j_call: TRBJ2-5; v_call: TRBV7-9; cdr3_nt: TGTGCCAGCAGCCGCACTAGGCCCAACACGGGGGAGACCCAGTACTTC; cdr3_aa: CASSRTRPNTGETQYF
d_call: TRBD2; clone_size: .; j_call: TRBJ2-1; v_call: TRBV5-4; cdr3_nt: TGTGCCAGCAGCCGTTGGCGCTCTAGCGGGAGCAATGAGCAGTTCTTC; cdr3_aa: CASSRWRSSGSNEQFF